The 27 T cell receptor beta chains presented below share a single source sample, sequenced in a study of blood T cells in healthy people across ages. Sample-barcoded 5' priming and a J-beta primer mix drove a second PCR of roughly 7 to 11 cycles. TCRdb passed the 5' RACE reads through MiXCR, listing each CDR3 protein once. The sample includes around 1.5 million distinct CDR3 sequences, roughly 40% seen only once; the top ten take approximately 7.9%. Sequenced: blood. These receptors were taken from a woman aged 18 to 35 in good health.

The gene calls are TRBV10-3 and TRBJ2-7; D possibly matches TRBD1 or TRBD2 (7 bases each). Germline lookup yields CDR1 ENHRY and CDR2 SYGVKD. V dropped 9 bases and J dropped 1 base, with 13 bases sitting between them. CDR3 length equals 13 residues. CDR3: CAIQGGGSYEQYF. CDR3 nucleotide sequence: TGTGCCATTCAGGGGGGGGGTTCCTACGAGCAGTACTTC.

This clonotype was seen once. This chain links TRBV29-1 with TRBJ2-3; 9 bases align to TRBD2. The CDR3 contains 17 residues. V shed 4 bases, J shed 0 bases, and the junction held 11 bases outside the gene matches. Germline lookup yields CDR1 SQVTM and CDR2 ANQGSEA. The CDR3 sequence is CSVVNTAGGSSTDTQYF. CDR3 nucleotide sequence: TGCAGCGTTGTGAACACCGCGGGGGGGTCTAGCACAGATACGCAGTATTTT.

The chain links TRBV18 to TRBJ2-4, with D maybe TRBD2 (5 bases). This CDR3 contains 15 residues. Trimming shortened V by 3 bases and J by 13 bases, and 22 bases separated the two germline ends. The germline CDR1 and CDR2 sequences are KGHSH and LQKENI. The chain's CDR3 is CASSPQPGSPGEQYF. The CDR3 nucleotides are TGTGCCAGCTCACCTCAACCGGGTTCCCCTGGGGAGCAGTACTTC.

The gene calls are TRBV19 and TRBJ2-1; D gene unclear. The CDR3 is 17 residues long. V was shortened by 5 bases and J by 1 base, with 18 bases between the two germline ends. Germline loops: CDR1 LNHDA, CDR2 SQIVND (reference sequence). The CDR3 bases are TGTGCCAGTAGTTTCCATCTAGAGGCCGGGTCCTACAATGAGCAGTTCTTC. It codes for CASSFHLEAGSYNEQFF.

CDR3 nucleotides: TGCAGCGTCCGGAGGGATGAGGGGAGCACTGAAGCTTTCTTT. It encodes CSVRRDEGSTEAFF. This sequence joins TRBV29-1 and TRBJ1-1, with D tentatively TRBD1 (5 bases). V dropped 6 bases and J dropped 4 bases, with 18 bases sitting between them. CDR1 is SQVTM and CDR2 is ANQGSEA in the germline V gene. The CDR3 runs to 14 residues.

This clonotype was counted a few times. The rearrangement joins TRBV20-1 to TRBJ2-7, with D maybe TRBD2 (5 bases). The CDR3 has 15 amino acids. The germline gives CDR1 DFQATT, CDR2 SNEGSKA (reference sequence). V was shortened by 2 bases and J by 0 bases, with 14 bases between the two germline ends. CDR3 nucleotide sequence: TGCAGTGCTAGATTCTCTGGACTTCTCTCCTACGAGCAGTACTTC. Translated: CSARFSGLLSYEQYF.

A few counts support this clonotype. The gene calls are TRBV7-2 and TRBJ2-5; D is unclear. Germline CDR1 and CDR2: SGHTA and FQGNSA. The CDR3 sequence is 14 residues long. The V end was cut by 4 bases, the J end by 5 bases, with 14 bases between. The CDR3 loop is CASSSVLPVETQYF. The CDR3 region has the DNA TGTGCCAGCAGCTCGGTCCTCCCCGTGGAGACCCAGTACTTC.

The chain links TRBV7-2 to TRBJ2-7; D tentatively fits TRBD1 or TRBD2 (5 bases each). V lost 6 bases to trimming and J lost 2 bases, with 11 bases between them. The germline V gene encodes CDR1 SGHTA and CDR2 FQGNSA. CDR3 length equals 13 residues. In DNA, the CDR3 is TGTGCCAGCAGTCCGGGACCACCCTACGAGCAGTACTTC. It translates to CASSPGPPYEQYF.

This clonotype has only one observation. The chain employs TRBV10-1 and TRBJ1-6; no clear D. Germline V gene data show CDR1 as WNHNN and CDR2 as SYGVQD (reference sequence). V shed 2 bases and J shed 10 bases, with 9 bases lying between them. CDR3 length: 13 residues. As DNA, the CDR3 is TGCGCCAGCAGTGAGAATCTAGGATCACCCCTCCACTTT. Protein product: CASSENLGSPLHF.

The chain has TRBV3-1 and TRBJ2-5; TRBD2 matches 8 bases. V lost 5 bases, J lost 2 bases, and 10 bases stayed unmatched. The germline gives CDR1 LGHDT, CDR2 YNNKEL (reference sequence). The CDR3 length is 16 residues. The CDR3: CASSLLAAQGQETQYF. In DNA form, the CDR3 reads TGTGCCAGCAGCTTACTAGCGGCCCAGGGGCAAGAGACCCAGTACTTC.

The chain links TRBV3-1 to TRBJ1-2, with D unclear. Germline V gene lookup returns CDR1 LGHDT and CDR2 YNNKEL (reference sequence). V dropped 4 bases and J dropped 8 bases, with 11 bases sitting between them. The CDR3 runs 12 residues. CDR3 amino acids: CASSPAWLGYTF. As DNA, the CDR3 is TGTGCCAGCAGCCCCGCGTGGTTAGGCTACACCTTC.

V usage is TRBV19 and J usage is TRBJ2-7, with 8 positions matching TRBD1. The CDR3 is 14 amino acids. J gave up 4 bases and V 5 bases, and 7 bases lay outside the gene matches. Germline values: CDR1 LNHDA, CDR2 SQIVND (reference sequence). The chain's CDR3 is CASSPAGGAYEQYF. The CDR3 DNA sequence: TGTGCCAGTAGTCCCGCAGGGGGCGCATACGAGCAGTACTTC.

This clonotype has only one observation. The chain joins TRBV20-1 to TRBJ2-5; 9 bases line up with TRBD1. The CDR3 spans 14 residues. Trimming removed 6 bases from V and 5 bases from J; junction bases left unmatched: 10. The V gene's germline CDR1 is DFQATT and CDR2 SNEGSKA (reference sequence). The DNA of the CDR3 is TGCAGTGCCCGAGGGGGACAGGGTGAGGAGACCCAGTACTTC. Protein: CSARGGQGEETQYF.

The rearrangement links TRBV12-3 or TRBV12-4 to TRBJ2-2; D possibly matches TRBD1 or TRBD2 (6 bases each). The length of the CDR3 is 15 residues. V lost 8 bases to trimming and J lost 8 bases, with 21 bases between them. The CDR3 bases are TGTGCCAGCGAGACGTCTATCGGGGGCACGGGGGAGCTGTTTTTT. This translates into CASETSIGGTGELFF.

The chain employs TRBV5-1 and TRBJ1-1; weak D call: TRBD1 (6 bases). The CDR3 sequence is 14 residues long. The V end was cut by 0 bases, the J end by 6 bases, with 12 bases between. Per the germline V gene, CDR1 is SGHRS and CDR2 is YFSETQ. In DNA, the CDR3 is TGCGCCAGCAGCTTGGTTATGGGGGGCCCTGAAGCTTTCTTT. Its translation is CASSLVMGGPEAFF.

The rearrangement joins TRBV20-1 to TRBJ1-1, with D unclear. Germline lookup yields CDR1 DFQATT and CDR2 SNEGSKA (reference sequence). V gave up 6 bases and J gave up 1 base, with 12 bases separating them. This CDR3 has 13 amino acids. The CDR3 DNA reads TGCAGTGCGTTACCAACGGGGAACACTGAAGCTTTCTTT. As protein: CSALPTGNTEAFF.

Details on this clonotype: A junction boundary mismatches the germline segment, possibly from a read error. The chain couples TRBV4-1 to TRBJ2-7; D gene unclear. The CDR3 contains 13 residues. Germline-derived CDR1 and CDR2 are MGHRA and YSYEKL. The DNA of the CDR3 is TGCGCCAGCAACCAAGAACAGCCTTACGAGCAGTACTTC. As protein: CASNQEQPYEQYF.

J is TRBJ2-2 and V is TRBV29-1; 9 nucleotides match TRBD1. The germline V gene encodes CDR1 SQVTM and CDR2 ANQGSEA. The V and J ends lost 6 bases and 4 bases, in that order; junction bases with no gene match: 9. The length of the CDR3 is 15 residues. The CDR3 sequence is CSVGYLTGGTGELFF. The CDR3 DNA reads TGCAGCGTCGGTTACTTGACAGGGGGCACCGGGGAGCTGTTTTTT.

This clonotype was detected a few times. The chain couples TRBV6-1 to TRBJ2-5, with D perhaps matching TRBD2 (5 bases). CDR1 MNHNS and CDR2 SASEGT come from the germline V gene. Trimming took off 7 bases at V and 5 bases at J, with 20 bases between the two ends. This CDR3 has 15 amino acids. The DNA of the CDR3 is TGTGCCAGCACAGAAGGGATAGCAGAGGGTGAGACCCAGTACTTC. Translating it yields CASTEGIAEGETQYF.

The chain is built from TRBV6-1 and TRBJ1-5; perhaps TRBD1 as D (5 bases). Germline CDR1 and CDR2: MNHNS and SASEGT. The CDR3 totals 11 residues. Trimming pared 8 bases from V and 5 bases from J, leaving 7 bases between. The DNA of the CDR3 is TGTGCCAGCGGGACTTATCAGCCCCAGCATTTT. Its protein is CASGTYQPQHF.

The chain has TRBV12-3 or TRBV12-4 and TRBJ2-7, with TRBD1 identical over 9 bases. V lost 3 bases, J lost 4 bases, and 10 bases stayed unmatched. This CDR3 has 16 residues. CDR3 DNA sequence: TGTGCCAGCAGTTTCCACTCAAACAGGGGGCCTTACGAGCAGTACTTC. Its protein is CASSFHSNRGPYEQYF.

The rearrangement uses TRBV4-2 and TRBJ2-4, with 7 bases matching TRBD1. The ends lost 0 bases at V and 13 bases at J; junction bases unmatched: 9. The germline CDR1 and CDR2 sequences are LGHNA and YNFKEQ. The CDR3 runs 14 residues. The CDR3 loop is CASSQEIDRVGQYF. The CDR3 nucleotides read TGTGCCAGCAGCCAAGAAATTGACAGGGTGGGGCAGTACTTC.

V usage is TRBV6-1 and J usage is TRBJ2-7; D possibly corresponds to TRBD2 (6 bases). The CDR3 extends over 14 amino acids. Trimming took 4 bases from V and 7 from J, leaving 17 bases between them. Germline V gene data show CDR1 as MNHNS and CDR2 as SASEGT. The CDR3 spells CASSGLGVYNEQYF. The DNA for the CDR3 is TGTGCCAGCAGTGGACTAGGGGTTTACAATGAGCAGTACTTC.

The chain employs TRBV29-1 and TRBJ1-5; D possibly corresponds to TRBD1 (6 bases). From germline, CDR1 is SQVTM and CDR2 ANQGSEA. This CDR3 comprises 15 residues. Trimming cost V 6 bases and J 2 bases, with 17 bases left between them. CDR3 in DNA: TGCAGCGTGGGGATGACAGGCTGGGGCAATCAGCCCCAGCATTTT. Translated: CSVGMTGWGNQPQHF.

This rearrangement joins TRBV20-1 to TRBJ1-1; the match to TRBD1 covers 7 bases. Looked up from germline, CDR1 is DFQATT and CDR2 is SNEGSKA (reference sequence). Trimming took 8 bases from V and 0 from J; bases not matched to a gene: 3. The CDR3 is 12 amino acids. The CDR3 sequence is CSLGQMNTEAFF. The CDR3 bases are TGCAGTTTGGGACAGATGAACACTGAAGCTTTCTTT.

This clonotype was counted only a few times. The CDR3 is CSGGGDSGQETQYF. CDR3 bases: TGCAGTGGGGGCGGGGATAGCGGACAAGAGACCCAGTACTTC. V gene TRBV20-1 combines with J gene TRBJ2-5, with a tentative D call TRBD2 (6 bases). Germline CDR1 DFQATT, CDR2 SNEGSKA (reference sequence). The CDR3 sequence is 14 residues long. Trimming took 7 bases from V and 2 from J, leaving 17 bases between them.

The chain recombines TRBV12-3 or TRBV12-4 with TRBJ2-3; possible D gene TRBD1, 6 bases. V dropped 4 bases and J dropped 4 bases, with 12 bases sitting between them. The CDR3 spans 14 residues. The DNA for the CDR3 is TGTGCCAGCAGTTACCAGGGGATGCCAGATACGCAGTATTTT. Translating it yields CASSYQGMPDTQYF.